Listed below are T cell receptor beta chains from one sample, sequenced in a study of blood T cell repertoires in COVID-19. Here immunoSEQ multiplex PCR was the method, and the copy in TCRdb shows in-frame clones only, minus some. There are 250,000 or so clones in the sample; roughly 86% occur only once, and just under 9% lies in the top ten. Sequences were obtained from peripheral blood. These TCRs come from a middle-aged man with active or convalescent COVID-19. CDR3s include the opening cysteine and the closing phenylalanine or tryptophan. A D gene is named only where the DNA matches it firmly. The size entry is marked missing in some rows and otherwise reads once, few, many or a size class.

NA | TRBJ2-2 | TRBV24-1 | TRBD2 | TGTGCCACCAGTGACTCCGGGACTAGTACCACCGGGGAGCTGTTTTTT | CATSDSGTSTTGELFF
NA | TRBJ1-1 | TRBV2 | NA | TGTGCCAGCAGTCCACAGGGTTGGGAAGCTTTCTTT | CASSPQGWEAFF
NA | TRBJ2-7 | TRBV19 | NA | TGTGCCAGTAGTATTGGGGGGTCCTCCTCCTACGAGCAGTACTTC | CASSIGGSSSYEQYF
NA | TRBJ1-1 | TRBV6-5 | NA | TGTGCCAGCAGTTACACTGCGGGGAACACTGAAGCTTTCTTT | CASSYTAGNTEAFF
NA | TRBJ1-2 | TRBV3-1/TRBV3-2 | NA | TGTGCCAGCAGCCACGGCAGACTCTATGGCTACACCTTC | CASSHGRLYGYTF
many | TRBJ2-3 | TRBV6-5 | TRBD1 | TGTGCCAGCAGTCCGACAGGGGCCCGTGATACGCAGTATTTT | CASSPTGARDTQYF
NA | TRBJ2-7 | TRBV10-3 | TRBD1 | TGTGCCATCGGACCGGGACAGTACGAGCAGTACTTC | CAIGPGQYEQYF
NA | TRBJ2-1 | TRBV5-4 | NA | TGTGCCAGCAGCTTAGGGAGCTCCTACAATGAGCAGTTCTTC | CASSLGSSYNEQFF
NA | TRBJ2-2 | TRBV28 | NA | TGTGCCAGCAGCGAAGGGGTGGCCGCCGGGGAGCTGTTTTTT | CASSEGVAAGELFF
NA | TRBJ1-1 | TRBV5-4 | TRBD1 | TGTGCCAGCAGCGGGGACAGCACTGAAGCTTTCTTT | CASSGDSTEAFF
NA | TRBJ2-3 | TRBV4-2 | NA | TGTGCCAGCAGCCAGGAAACAGGGTCCGGCCTCGATACGCAGTATTTT | CASSQETGSGLDTQYF
NA | TRBJ2-3 | TRBV9 | TRBD2 | TGTGCCAGCAGCGGCGGCCCGGGACTAGCGGGGCCCACAGATACGCAGTATTTT | CASSGGPGLAGPTDTQYF
NA | TRBJ1-1 | TRBV29-1 | TRBD1 | TGCAGCGTTGAACTAGGACAGGATGAAGCTTTCTTT | CSVELGQDEAFF
NA | TRBJ2-7 | TRBV13 | NA | TGTGCCAGCAGCAACGGGAGTTACGAGCAGTACTTC | CASSNGSYEQYF
NA | TRBJ1-5 | TRBV4-1 | NA | TGCGCCAGCAGCGAAGCGTTGGCTCAGCCCCAGCATTTT | CASSEALAQPQHF
NA | TRBJ1-2 | TRBV3-1/TRBV3-2 | NA | TGTGCCAGCAGCCCTCCCCGGGGGGGAGACAGGGGCTACACCTTC | CASSPPRGGDRGYTF
few | TRBJ1-4 | TRBV14 | TRBD1 | TGTGCCAGCAGCCAATCGCCCGGACAGGGGCGGCTGTTTTTT | CASSQSPGQGRLFF
NA | TRBJ2-2 | TRBV7-6 | NA | TGTGCCAGCAGCTTCGCCAGGGGCACCGGGGAGCTGTTTTTT | CASSFARGTGELFF